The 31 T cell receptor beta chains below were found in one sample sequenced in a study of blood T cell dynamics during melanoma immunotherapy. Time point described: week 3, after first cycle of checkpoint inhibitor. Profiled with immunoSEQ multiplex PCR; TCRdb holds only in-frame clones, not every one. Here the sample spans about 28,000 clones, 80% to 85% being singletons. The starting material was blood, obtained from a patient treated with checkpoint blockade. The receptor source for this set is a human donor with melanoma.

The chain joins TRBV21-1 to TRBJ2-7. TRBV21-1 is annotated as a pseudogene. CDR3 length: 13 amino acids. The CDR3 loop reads CASIFRANYEQYF. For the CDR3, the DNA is TGTGCCAGCATCTTCCGGGCCAACTACGAGCAGTACTTC.

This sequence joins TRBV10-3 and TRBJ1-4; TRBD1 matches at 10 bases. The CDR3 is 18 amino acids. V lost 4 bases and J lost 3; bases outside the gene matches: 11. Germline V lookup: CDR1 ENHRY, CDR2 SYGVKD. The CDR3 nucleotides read TGTGCCATCAGTGCCCTCGCTTCAGGGACAGGGGCTAATGAAAAACTGTTTTTT. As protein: CAISALASGTGANEKLFF.

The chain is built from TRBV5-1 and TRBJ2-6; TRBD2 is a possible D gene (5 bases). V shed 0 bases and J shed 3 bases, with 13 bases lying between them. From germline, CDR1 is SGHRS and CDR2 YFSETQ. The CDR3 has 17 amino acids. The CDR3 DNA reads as TGCGCCAGCAGCTTGGGGCCGGGGTTGCGTGGGGCCAACGTCCTGACTTTC. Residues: CASSLGPGLRGANVLTF.

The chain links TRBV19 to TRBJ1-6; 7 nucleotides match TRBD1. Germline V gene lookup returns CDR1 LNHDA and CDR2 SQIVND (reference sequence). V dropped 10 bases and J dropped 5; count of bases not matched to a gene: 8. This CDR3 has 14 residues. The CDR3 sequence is CATDAGTDNSPLHF. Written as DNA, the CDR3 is TGTGCCACAGATGCCGGGACAGATAATTCACCCCTCCACTTT.

CDR3 nucleotides: TGTGCCAGCAGCCGCCCCCAGGGGATGGGGAAAGCTTTCTTT. Translation gives CASSRPQGMGKAFF. J is TRBJ1-1 and V is TRBV6-5; the D gene is possibly TRBD1 (6 bases). CDR3 length: 14 amino acids. V lost 6 bases and J 9 bases, leaving 20 bases between the germline ends. Germline lookup yields CDR1 MNHEY and CDR2 SVGAGI.

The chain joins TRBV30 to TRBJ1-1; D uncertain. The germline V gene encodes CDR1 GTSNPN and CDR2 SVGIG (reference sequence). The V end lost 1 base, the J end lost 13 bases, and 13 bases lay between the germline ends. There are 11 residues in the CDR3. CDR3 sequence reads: CAWSEREVGFF. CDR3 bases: TGTGCCTGGAGTGAAAGGGAGGTAGGTTTCTTT.

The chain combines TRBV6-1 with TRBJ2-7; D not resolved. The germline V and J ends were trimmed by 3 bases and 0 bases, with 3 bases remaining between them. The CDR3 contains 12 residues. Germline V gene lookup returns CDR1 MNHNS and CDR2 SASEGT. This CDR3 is CASSEHSYEQYF. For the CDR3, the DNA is TGTGCCAGCAGTGAGCACTCCTACGAGCAGTACTTC.

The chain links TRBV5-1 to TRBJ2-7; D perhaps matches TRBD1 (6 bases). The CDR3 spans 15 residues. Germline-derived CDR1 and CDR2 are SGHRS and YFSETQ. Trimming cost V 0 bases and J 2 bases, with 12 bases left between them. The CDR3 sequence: CASSLDGGATYEQYF. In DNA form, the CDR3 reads TGCGCCAGCAGCTTGGATGGGGGCGCCACCTACGAGCAGTACTTC.

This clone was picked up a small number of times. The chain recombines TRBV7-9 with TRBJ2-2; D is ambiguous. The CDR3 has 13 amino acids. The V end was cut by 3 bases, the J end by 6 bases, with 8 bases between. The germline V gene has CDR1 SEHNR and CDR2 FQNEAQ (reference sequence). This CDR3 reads CASSFATAGELFF. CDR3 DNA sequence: TGTGCCAGCAGCTTTGCGACGGCCGGGGAGCTGTTTTTT.

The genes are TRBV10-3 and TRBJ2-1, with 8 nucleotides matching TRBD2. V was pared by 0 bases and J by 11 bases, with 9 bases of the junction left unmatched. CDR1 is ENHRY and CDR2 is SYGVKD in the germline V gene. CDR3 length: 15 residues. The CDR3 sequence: CAISESTEDSGKQFF. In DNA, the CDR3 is TGTGCCATCAGTGAGTCGACAGAGGATAGCGGGAAGCAGTTCTTC.

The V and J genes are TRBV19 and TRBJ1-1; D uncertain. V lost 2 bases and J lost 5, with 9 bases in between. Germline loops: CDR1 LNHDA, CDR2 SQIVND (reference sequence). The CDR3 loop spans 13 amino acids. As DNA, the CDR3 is TGTGCCAGTAGTATACTGGGCGGGACTGAAGCTTTCTTT. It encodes CASSILGGTEAFF.

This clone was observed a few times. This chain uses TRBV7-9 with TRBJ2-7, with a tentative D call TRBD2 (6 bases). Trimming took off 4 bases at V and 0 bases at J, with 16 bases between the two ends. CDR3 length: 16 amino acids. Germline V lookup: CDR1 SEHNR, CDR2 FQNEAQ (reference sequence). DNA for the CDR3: TGTGCCAGCAGCTCGCATCAGGGACTGATCTCCTACGAGCAGTACTTC. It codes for CASSSHQGLISYEQYF.

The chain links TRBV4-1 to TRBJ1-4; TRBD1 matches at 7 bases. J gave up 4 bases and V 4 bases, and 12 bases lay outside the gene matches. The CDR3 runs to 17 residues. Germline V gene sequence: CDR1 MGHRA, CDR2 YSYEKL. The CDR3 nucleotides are TGCGCCAGCAGCCTCCCTCTGAAGGGGGCCCGTAATGAAAAACTGTTTTTT. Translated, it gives CASSLPLKGARNEKLFF.

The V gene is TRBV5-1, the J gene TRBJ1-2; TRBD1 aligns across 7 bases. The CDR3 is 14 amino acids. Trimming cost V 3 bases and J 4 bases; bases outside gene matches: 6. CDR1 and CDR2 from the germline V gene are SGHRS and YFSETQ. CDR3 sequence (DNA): TGCGCCAGCAGCTCAGTGACAGGGACCTATGGCTACACCTTC. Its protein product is CASSSVTGTYGYTF.

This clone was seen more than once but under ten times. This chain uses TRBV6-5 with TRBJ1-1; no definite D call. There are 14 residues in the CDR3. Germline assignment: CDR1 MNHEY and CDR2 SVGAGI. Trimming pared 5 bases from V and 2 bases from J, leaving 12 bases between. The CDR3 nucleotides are TGTGCCAGCAGTCACTGGACGGAAAACACTGAAGCTTTCTTT. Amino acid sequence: CASSHWTENTEAFF.

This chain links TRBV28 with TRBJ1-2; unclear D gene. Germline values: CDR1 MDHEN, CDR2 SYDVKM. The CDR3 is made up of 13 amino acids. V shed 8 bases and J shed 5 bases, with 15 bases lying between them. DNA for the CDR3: TGTGCCAGCGCTGCAGGTCTCGCGTATGGCTACACCTTC. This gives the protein CASAAGLAYGYTF.

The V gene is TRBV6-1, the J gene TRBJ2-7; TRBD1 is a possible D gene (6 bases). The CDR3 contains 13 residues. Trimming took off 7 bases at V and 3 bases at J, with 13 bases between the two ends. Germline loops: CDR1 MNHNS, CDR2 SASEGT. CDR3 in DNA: TGTGCCAGCACCCTAGAACAGGGCTACGAGCAGTACTTC. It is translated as CASTLEQGYEQYF.

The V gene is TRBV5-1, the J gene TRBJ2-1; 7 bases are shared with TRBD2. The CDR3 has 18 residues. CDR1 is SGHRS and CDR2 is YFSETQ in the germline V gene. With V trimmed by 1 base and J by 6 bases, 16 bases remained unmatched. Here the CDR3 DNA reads TGCGCCAGCAGCTTGAGGTCGGCTAGACTAGCAACCCCCAATGAGCAGTTCTTC. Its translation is CASSLRSARLATPNEQFF.

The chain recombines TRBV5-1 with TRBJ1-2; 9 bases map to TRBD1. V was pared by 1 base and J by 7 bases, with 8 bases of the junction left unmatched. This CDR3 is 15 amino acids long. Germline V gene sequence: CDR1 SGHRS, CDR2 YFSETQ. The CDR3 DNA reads TGCGCCAGCAGCTTGCAAACCCGGACAGGGGTTGGCTACACCTTC. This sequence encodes CASSLQTRTGVGYTF.

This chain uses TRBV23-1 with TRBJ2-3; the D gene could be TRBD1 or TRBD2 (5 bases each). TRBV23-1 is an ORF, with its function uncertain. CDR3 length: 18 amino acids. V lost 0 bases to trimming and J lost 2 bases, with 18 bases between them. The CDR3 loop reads CASSQSRDHKINTDTQYF. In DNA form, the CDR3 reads TGCGCCAGCAGTCAATCAAGGGACCATAAGATAAACACAGATACGCAGTATTTT.

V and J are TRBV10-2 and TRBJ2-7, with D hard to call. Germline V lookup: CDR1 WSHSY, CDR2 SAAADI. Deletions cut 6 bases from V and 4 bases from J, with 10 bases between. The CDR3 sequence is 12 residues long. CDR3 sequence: CASRGIAYEQYF. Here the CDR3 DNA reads TGCGCCAGCAGGGGAATAGCTTACGAGCAGTACTTC.

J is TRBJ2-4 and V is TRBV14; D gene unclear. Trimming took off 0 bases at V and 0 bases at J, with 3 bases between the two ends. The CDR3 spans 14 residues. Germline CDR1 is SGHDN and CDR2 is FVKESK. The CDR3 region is CASSQDIAKNIQYF. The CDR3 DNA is TGTGCCAGCAGCCAAGACATAGCCAAAAACATTCAGTACTTC.

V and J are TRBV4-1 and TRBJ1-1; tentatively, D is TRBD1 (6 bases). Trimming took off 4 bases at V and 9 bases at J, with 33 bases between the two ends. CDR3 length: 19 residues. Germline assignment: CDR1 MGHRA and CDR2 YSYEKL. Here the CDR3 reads CASSPPGPPQGSGIHKAFF. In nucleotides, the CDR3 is TGCGCCAGCAGCCCCCCTGGCCCACCGCAGGGGAGCGGAATACACAAAGCTTTCTTT.

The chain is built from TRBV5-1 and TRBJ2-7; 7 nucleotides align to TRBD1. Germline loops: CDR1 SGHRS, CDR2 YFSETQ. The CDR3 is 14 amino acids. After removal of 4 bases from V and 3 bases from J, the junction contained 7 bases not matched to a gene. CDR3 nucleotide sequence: TGCGCCAGCAGCCCGAGGGACAGTGACTACGAGCAGTACTTC. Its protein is CASSPRDSDYEQYF.

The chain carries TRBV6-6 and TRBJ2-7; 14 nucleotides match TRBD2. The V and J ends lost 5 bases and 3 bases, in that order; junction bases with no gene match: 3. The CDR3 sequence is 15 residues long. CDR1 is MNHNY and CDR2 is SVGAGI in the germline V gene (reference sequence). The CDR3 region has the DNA TGTGCCAGCAGTCCCGGGACTAGCGGGAGCTACGAGCAGTACTTC. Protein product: CASSPGTSGSYEQYF.

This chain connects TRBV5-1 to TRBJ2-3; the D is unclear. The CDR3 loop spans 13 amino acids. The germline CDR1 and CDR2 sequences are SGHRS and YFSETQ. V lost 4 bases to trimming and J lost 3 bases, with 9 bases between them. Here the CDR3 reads CASSATGTDTQYF. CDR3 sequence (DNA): TGCGCCAGCAGCGCGACTGGTACAGATACGCAGTATTTT.

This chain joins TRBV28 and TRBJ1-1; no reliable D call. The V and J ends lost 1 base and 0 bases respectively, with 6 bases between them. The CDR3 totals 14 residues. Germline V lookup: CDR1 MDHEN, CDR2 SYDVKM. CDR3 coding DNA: TGTGCCAGCAGTTTATTTTCAGTGAACACTGAAGCTTTCTTT. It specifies CASSLFSVNTEAFF. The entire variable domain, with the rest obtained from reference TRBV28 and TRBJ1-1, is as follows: DVKVTQSSRYLVKRTGEKVFLECVQDMDHENMFWYRQDPGLGLRLIYFSYDVKMKEKGDIPEGYSVSREKKERFSLILESASTNQTSMYLCASSLFSVNTEAFFGQGTRLTVV.

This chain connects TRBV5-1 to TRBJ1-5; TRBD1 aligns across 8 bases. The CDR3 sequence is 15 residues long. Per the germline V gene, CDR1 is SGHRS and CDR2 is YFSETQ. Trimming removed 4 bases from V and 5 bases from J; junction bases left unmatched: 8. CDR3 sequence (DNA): TGCGCCAGCAGCCACGACAGGGGATGGGATCAGCCCCAGCATTTT. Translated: CASSHDRGWDQPQHF.

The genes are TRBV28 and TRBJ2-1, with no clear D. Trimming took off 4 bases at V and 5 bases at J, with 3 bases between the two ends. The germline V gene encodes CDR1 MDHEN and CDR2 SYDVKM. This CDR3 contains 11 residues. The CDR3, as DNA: TGTGCCAGCAGTTCCAACAATGAGCAGTTCTTC. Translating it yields CASSSNNEQFF.

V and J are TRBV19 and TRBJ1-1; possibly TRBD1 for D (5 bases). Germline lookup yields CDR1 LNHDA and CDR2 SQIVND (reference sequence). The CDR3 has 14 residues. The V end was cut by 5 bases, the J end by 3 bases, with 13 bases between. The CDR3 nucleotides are TGTGCCAGTAGTGTGAGGGGCCCCGACACTGAAGCTTTCTTT. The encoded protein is CASSVRGPDTEAFF.

The CDR3 nucleotides are TGTGCCAGCAGCTTAACAGTGAACACTGAAGCTTTCTTT. It encodes CASSLTVNTEAFF. This chain links TRBV11-3 with TRBJ1-1; D call uncertain. The CDR3 contains 13 residues. Germline CDR1 is SGHNT and CDR2 is YENEEA. Trimming cost V 2 bases and J 0 bases, with 4 bases left between them. The full variable domain, with the rest looked up from reference TRBV11-3 and TRBJ1-1, is EAGVVQSPRYKIIEKKQPVAFWCNPISGHNTLYWYLQNLGQGPELLIRYENEEAVDDSQLPKDRFSAERLKGVDSTLKIQPAELGDSAVYLCASSLTVNTEAFFGQGTRLTVV.